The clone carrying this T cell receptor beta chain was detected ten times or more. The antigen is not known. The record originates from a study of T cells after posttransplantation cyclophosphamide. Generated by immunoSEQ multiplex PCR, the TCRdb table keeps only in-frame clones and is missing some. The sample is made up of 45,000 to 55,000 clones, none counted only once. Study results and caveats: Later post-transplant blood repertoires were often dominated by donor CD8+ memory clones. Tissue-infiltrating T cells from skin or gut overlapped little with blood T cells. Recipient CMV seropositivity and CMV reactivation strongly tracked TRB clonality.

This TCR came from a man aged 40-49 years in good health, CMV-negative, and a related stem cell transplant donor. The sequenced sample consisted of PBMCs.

The CDR3 DNA is TGTGCCAGCAGCAAAGGTGCGACTAGCGGGAGGGGGGGGGAGCAGTACTTC. Amino acid sequence: CASSKGATSGRGGEQYF. The chain combines TRBV21-1 with TRBJ2-7; TRBD2 reflects the table's D call only, with no check against the DNA. TRBV21-1 corresponds to a pseudogene. There are 17 residues in the CDR3.